This T cell receptor beta chain was sequenced during a study of blood T cells in healthy people across ages. A J-beta primer mix and a sample-barcoded 5' primer were used in a second PCR of roughly 7 to 12 cycles. TCRdb itself ran the 5' RACE reads through MiXCR, one entry per CDR3 protein. The table shows 1.4 million to 1.5 million distinct CDR3 sequences, with roughly 45% occurring only once. The CDR3 runs to 13 residues. Germline assignment: CDR1 MNHEY and CDR2 SMNVEV (reference sequence). The specimen was blood. The sequence derives from a woman between 18 and 29 years old in good health. V gene TRBV27 combines with J gene TRBJ2-4; 8 nucleotides line up with TRBD2. TRBJ2-7 matches the DNA end more closely, so the J call is doubtful. CDR3 coding DNA: TGTGCCAGCAGGACGGGACTAGTTAACGAGCAGTACTTC. This encodes CASRTGLVNEQYF.